This TCR beta chain was recovered during a study of T cell responses to AZD1222 COVID-19 vaccine. Study-level results: With dominance at 160-218 and 743-854, vaccine-associated CD4 TCRs spanned spike. There were mostly white British donors and more females than males, and clonal diversity was possibly underestimated.

Libraries were prepared by immunoSEQ multiplex PCR; TCRdb keeps only in-frame clonotypes and omits some of them. The sample gives about 130,000 clones, around 90% of which show up once; around 8% is in the top ten. As for this clone: What it binds is not known.

Losses at the gene ends were 4 bases for V and 2 bases for J; bases not matched to a gene: 3. CDR1 is KGHSH, CDR2 LQKENI, per germline. This CDR3 is 14 amino acids long. The starting material was peripheral blood, obtained on day 0 of AZD1222 vaccination. The receptor's source is an adult in good health. The gene calls are TRBV18 and TRBJ1-2, with TRBD1 matching over 8 bases. Here the CDR3 DNA reads TGTGCCAGCTCACTTGGACAGGGCAACTATGGCTACACCTTC. It codes for CASSLGQGNYGYTF.